This paragraph reports one T cell receptor (beta chain). What it binds is unknown. Germline V gene lookup returns CDR1 GTSNPN and CDR2 SVGIG (reference sequence). This CDR3 comprises 11 residues. With 4 bases removed from V and 2 bases from J, the gap between germline ends came to 4 bases. Sequencing used immunoSEQ multiplex PCR; TCRdb keeps in-frame clones, though not all of them. The sample consists of 21,000 or so clones, about 83% of them appearing once. These data are taken from a study of T cells in localized non-small cell lung cancer. The study, taken as a whole, reports: Uninvolved adjacent lung had the highest recorded T cell clonality, with tumor below it.

This specimen was PBMCs, taken before any cancer treatment. This chain links TRBV30 with TRBJ2-3; D is uncertain. The clonotype was recovered from a woman aged 35 to 75 with stage II squamous cell lung carcinoma. The CDR3 is CAWTLTDTQYF. CDR3 coding DNA: TGTGCCTGGACCCTCACAGATACGCAGTATTTT.